The clone carrying this TCR beta chain came up many times. What it recognizes is unknown. This CDR3 has 15 residues. CDR1 is SGHKS, CDR2 YYEKEE, per germline (reference sequence). The V and J ends lost 2 bases and 5 bases, in that order; junction bases with no gene match: 9. To make TCR beta libraries, researchers used iRepertoire HTBI primers and Arm-PCR of CDR3 regions. TCRdb redid the calling of the multiplex PCR reads with MiXCR, one entry per CDR3 protein. In the table there are 400,000 to 450,000 distinct CDR3 sequences, about a quarter of which are singletons. Time point defined: persistent/refractory GD, antithyroid drugs over 5 years with positive TRAb. Generation of the TCR library employed RNA extracted from PBMCs. This sample is drawn from a study of regulatory T cells in long-lasting Graves disease. Study at large: Positive TSH receptor antibodies alongside over 5 years of antithyroid drugs were what marked Graves' disease as persistent.

Study outcomes and limitations: With persistent disease, TRBV28, TRBJ1-2 and TRBJ2-5 were the favored segments.

The sequencing here drew on peripheral blood mononuclear cells (PBMCs), taken when the disease was refractory, from a patient treated with antithyroid drugs. This chain uses TRBV5-5 with TRBJ2-5; TRBD1 aligns across 7 bases. The source of this sequence is a female donor with Graves disease. CDR3 sequence (DNA): TGTGCCAGCAGCTTCCCGGGACAGCGTTCGGAGACCCAGTACTTC. As protein: CASSFPGQRSETQYF.